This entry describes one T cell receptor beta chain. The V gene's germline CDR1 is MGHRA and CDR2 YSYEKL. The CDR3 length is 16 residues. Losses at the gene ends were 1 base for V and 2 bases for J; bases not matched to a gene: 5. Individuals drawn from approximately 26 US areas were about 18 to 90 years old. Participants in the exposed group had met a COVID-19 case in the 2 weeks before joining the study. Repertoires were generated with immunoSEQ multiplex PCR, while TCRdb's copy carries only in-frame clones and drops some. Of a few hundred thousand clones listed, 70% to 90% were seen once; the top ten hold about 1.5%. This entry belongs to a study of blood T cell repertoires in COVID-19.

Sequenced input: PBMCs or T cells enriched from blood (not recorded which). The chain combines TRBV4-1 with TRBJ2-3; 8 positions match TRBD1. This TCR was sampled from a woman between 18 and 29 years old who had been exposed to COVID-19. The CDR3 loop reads CASSQGGQAYTDTQYF. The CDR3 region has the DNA TGCGCCAGCAGCCAAGGGGGACAGGCGTACACAGATACGCAGTATTTT.